The 10 T cell receptor beta chains below all came from one sample that was sequenced in a study of blood T cells in healthy people across ages. A J-beta primer mix and a sample-barcoded 5' primer were used in a second PCR of about 7 to 12 cycles. In TCRdb, the 5' RACE reads were re-called with MiXCR into one record per CDR3 protein. Among 650,000 to 800,000 distinct CDR3 sequences listed, under 45% were seen once. The sequencing sample was made of blood. These receptors came from a man aged 60 to 69 in good health.

The chain employs TRBV18 and TRBJ2-1; 8 bases line up with TRBD2. The CDR3 contains 15 residues. The V gene's germline CDR1 is KGHSH and CDR2 LQKENI. V shed 3 bases and J 6 bases; nucleotides not matched to a gene: 7. The CDR3 loop is CASSPGAGVPNEQFF. As DNA, the CDR3 is TGTGCCAGCTCACCTGGAGCGGGGGTCCCCAATGAGCAGTTCTTC.

This clonotype showed up just a few times. V gene TRBV2 combines with J gene TRBJ1-1, with unresolved D. Germline V gene data show CDR1 as SNHLY and CDR2 as FYNNEI. The CDR3 length is 15 residues. Trimming left V 0 bases short and J 0 bases short, with 8 bases between. CDR3 sequence reads: CASSEASFMNTEAFF. The CDR3 nucleotides are TGTGCCAGCAGTGAAGCGTCGTTCATGAACACTGAAGCTTTCTTT.

The chain couples TRBV10-2 to TRBJ2-7; a possible D gene is TRBD2 (5 bases). Deletions cut 4 bases from V and 8 bases from J, with 21 bases between. The germline gives CDR1 WSHSY, CDR2 SAAADI. CDR3 length equals 15 residues. The CDR3 nucleotides read TGCGCCAGCAGTGTTCCCGGACGGGGAGCCGACAAGCAGTACTTC. It encodes CASSVPGRGADKQYF.

The rearrangement links TRBV5-1 to TRBJ2-3; 12 bases are a match to TRBD1. Germline V lookup: CDR1 SGHRS, CDR2 YFSETQ. This CDR3 has 17 amino acids. The J segment lost 2 bases and the V segment lost 0 bases, leaving 4 bases of the junction unmatched. The CDR3 loop reads CASSLGGQGADTDTQYF. CDR3 in DNA: TGCGCCAGCAGCTTGGGGGGACAGGGGGCCGACACAGATACGCAGTATTTT.

The chain joins TRBV6-1 to TRBJ1-2, with D hard to call. Trimming pared 7 bases from V and 5 bases from J, leaving 17 bases between. Germline assignment: CDR1 MNHNS and CDR2 SASEGT. The CDR3 length is 14 residues. The CDR3 here is CASIETQDLYGYTF. The CDR3, as DNA: TGTGCCAGCATCGAGACCCAGGACCTATATGGCTACACCTTC.

This clonotype has a handful of counts. The chain links TRBV4-1 to TRBJ1-2; 7 nucleotides align to TRBD1. Per germline, CDR1 MGHRA and CDR2 YSYEKL. The CDR3 spans 16 residues. Unmatched junction bases numbered 8, after V lost 2 bases and J lost 2 bases. The CDR3 coding sequence is TGCGCCAGCAGCCAACCCTCTACAGGGGTAAACTATGGCTACACCTTC. It encodes CASSQPSTGVNYGYTF.

J is TRBJ1-1 and V is TRBV4-3, with 7 nucleotides matching TRBD1. The germline gives CDR1 LGHNA, CDR2 YSLEER. This CDR3 spans 17 amino acids. The V gene end was trimmed by 3 bases and the J gene end by 5 bases; junction bases not matched to a gene: 15. CDR3 region: CASSQDARQGRVTEAFF. The DNA of the CDR3 is TGCGCCAGCAGCCAGGACGCCCGACAGGGCAGAGTGACTGAAGCTTTCTTT.

The rearrangement links TRBV12-3 or TRBV12-4 to TRBJ2-5, with TRBD1 identical over 7 bases. There are 13 residues in the CDR3. Trimming took 3 bases from V and 11 from J; bases not matched to a gene: 9. The CDR3 coding sequence is TGTGCCAGCAGTTTCCGGACAGGCAGTGAGCAGTACTTC. As protein: CASSFRTGSEQYF.

The rearrangement joins TRBV6-1 to TRBJ1-2; 8 bases fit TRBD1. The CDR3 sequence is 14 residues long. V was pared by 6 bases and J by 6 bases, with 9 bases of the junction left unmatched. Germline-derived CDR1 and CDR2 are MNHNS and SASEGT. CDR3 sequence reads: CASSGNRGTDGYTF. CDR3 nucleotide sequence: TGTGCCAGCAGCGGGAACAGGGGGACCGATGGCTACACCTTC.

This clonotype came up a few times. The chain has TRBV14 and TRBJ2-1; 13 positions agree with TRBD2. This CDR3 comprises 16 residues. Germline CDR1 and CDR2: SGHDN and FVKESK. Unmatched junction bases numbered 5, after V lost 1 base and J lost 8 bases. The CDR3 sequence: CASSQARLAGGYEQFF. For the CDR3, the DNA is TGTGCCAGCAGCCAAGCCAGACTAGCGGGGGGTTATGAGCAGTTCTTC.